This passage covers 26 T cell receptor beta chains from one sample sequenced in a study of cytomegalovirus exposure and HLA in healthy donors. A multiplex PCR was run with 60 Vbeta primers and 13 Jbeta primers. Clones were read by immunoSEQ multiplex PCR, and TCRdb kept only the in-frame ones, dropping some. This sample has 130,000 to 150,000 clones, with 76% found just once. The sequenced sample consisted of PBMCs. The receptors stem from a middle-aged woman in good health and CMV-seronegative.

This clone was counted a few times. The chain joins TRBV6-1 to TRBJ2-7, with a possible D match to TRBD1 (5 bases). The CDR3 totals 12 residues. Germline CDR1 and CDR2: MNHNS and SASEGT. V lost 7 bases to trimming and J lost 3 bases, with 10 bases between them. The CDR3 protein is CASKTVFYEQYF. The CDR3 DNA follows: TGTGCCAGCAAGACAGTCTTCTACGAGCAGTACTTC.

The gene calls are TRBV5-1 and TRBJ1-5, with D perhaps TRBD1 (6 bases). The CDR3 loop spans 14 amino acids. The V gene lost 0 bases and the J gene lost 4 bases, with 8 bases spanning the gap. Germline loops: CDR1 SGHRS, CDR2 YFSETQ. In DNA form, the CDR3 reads TGCGCCAGCAGCTTGGAAGGGGGTAATCAGCCCCAGCATTTT. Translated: CASSLEGGNQPQHF. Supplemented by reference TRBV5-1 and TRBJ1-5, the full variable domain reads KAGVTQTPRYLIKTRGQQVTLSCSPISGHRSVSWYQQTPGQGLQFLFEYFSETQRNKGNFPGRFSGRQFSNSRSEMNVSTLELGDSALYLCASSLEGGNQPQHFGDGTRLSIL.

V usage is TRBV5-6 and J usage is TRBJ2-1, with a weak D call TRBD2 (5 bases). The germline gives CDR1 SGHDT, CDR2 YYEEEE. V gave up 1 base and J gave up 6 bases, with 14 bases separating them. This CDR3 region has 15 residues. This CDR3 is CASSLSGLALNEQFF. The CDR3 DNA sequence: TGTGCCAGCAGCTTGTCGGGTCTAGCTCTCAATGAGCAGTTCTTC.

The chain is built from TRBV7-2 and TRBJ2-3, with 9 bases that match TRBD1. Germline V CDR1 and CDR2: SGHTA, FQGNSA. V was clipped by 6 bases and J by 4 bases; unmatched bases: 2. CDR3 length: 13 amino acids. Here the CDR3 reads CASRTGGPDTQYF. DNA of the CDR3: TGTGCCAGCAGAACAGGGGGCCCAGATACGCAGTATTTT.

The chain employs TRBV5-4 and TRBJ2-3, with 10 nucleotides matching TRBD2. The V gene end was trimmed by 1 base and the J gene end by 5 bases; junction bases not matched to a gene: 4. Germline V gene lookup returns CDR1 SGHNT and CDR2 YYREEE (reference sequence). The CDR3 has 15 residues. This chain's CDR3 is CASSLTSGVIDTQYF. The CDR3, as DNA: TGTGCCAGCAGCTTGACTAGCGGGGTAATAGATACGCAGTATTTT.

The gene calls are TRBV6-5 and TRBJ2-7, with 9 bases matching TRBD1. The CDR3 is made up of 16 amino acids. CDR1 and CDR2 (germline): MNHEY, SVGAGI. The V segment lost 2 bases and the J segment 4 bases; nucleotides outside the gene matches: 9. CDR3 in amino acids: CASSYAGQGLTYEQYF. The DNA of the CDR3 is TGTGCCAGCAGTTACGCGGGACAGGGACTCACGTACGAGCAGTACTTC.

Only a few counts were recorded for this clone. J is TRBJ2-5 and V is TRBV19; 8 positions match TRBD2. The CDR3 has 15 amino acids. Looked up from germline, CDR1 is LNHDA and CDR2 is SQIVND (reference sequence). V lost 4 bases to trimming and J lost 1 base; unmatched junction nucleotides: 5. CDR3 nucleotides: TGTGCCAGTAGTACGGGGACTAGAGGCCAAGAGACCCAGTACTTC. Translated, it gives CASSTGTRGQETQYF.

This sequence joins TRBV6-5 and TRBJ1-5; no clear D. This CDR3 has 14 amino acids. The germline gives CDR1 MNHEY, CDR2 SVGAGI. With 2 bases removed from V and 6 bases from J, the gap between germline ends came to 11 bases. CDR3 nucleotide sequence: TGTGCCAGCAGTTACATGGAGGGCAGTCAGCCCCAGCATTTT. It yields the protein CASSYMEGSQPQHF.

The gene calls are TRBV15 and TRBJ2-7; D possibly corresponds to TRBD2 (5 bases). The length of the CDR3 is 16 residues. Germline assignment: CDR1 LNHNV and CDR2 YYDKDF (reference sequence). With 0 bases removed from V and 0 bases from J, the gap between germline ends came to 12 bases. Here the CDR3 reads CATSRDRGRSSYEQYF. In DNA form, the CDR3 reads TGTGCCACCAGCAGAGATCGAGGGAGAAGCTCCTACGAGCAGTACTTC.

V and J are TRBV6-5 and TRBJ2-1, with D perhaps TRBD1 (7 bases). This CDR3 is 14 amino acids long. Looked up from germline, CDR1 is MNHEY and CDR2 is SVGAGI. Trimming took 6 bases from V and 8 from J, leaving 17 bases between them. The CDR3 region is CASRIRGADYEQFF. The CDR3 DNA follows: TGTGCCAGCAGGATCAGGGGGGCCGATTATGAGCAGTTCTTC.

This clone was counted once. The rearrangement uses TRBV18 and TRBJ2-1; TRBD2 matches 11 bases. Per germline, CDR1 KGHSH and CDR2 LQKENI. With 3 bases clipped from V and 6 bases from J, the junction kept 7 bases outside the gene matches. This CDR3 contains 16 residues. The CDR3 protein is CASSPPSGGSLNEQFF. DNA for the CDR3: TGTGCCAGCTCACCCCCTAGCGGGGGGTCGCTCAATGAGCAGTTCTTC.

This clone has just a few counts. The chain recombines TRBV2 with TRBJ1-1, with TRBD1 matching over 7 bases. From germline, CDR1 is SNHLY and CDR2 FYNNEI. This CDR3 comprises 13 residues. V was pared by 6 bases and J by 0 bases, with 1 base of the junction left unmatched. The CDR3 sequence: CASRTGMNTEAFF. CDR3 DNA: TGTGCCAGCAGGACAGGGATGAACACTGAAGCTTTCTTT.

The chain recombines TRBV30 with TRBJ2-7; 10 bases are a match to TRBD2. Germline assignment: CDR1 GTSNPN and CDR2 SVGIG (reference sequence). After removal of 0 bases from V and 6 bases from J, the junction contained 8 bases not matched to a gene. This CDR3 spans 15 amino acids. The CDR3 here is CAWSVLAGKGSEQYF. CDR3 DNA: TGTGCCTGGAGTGTACTAGCGGGAAAAGGGTCCGAGCAGTACTTC. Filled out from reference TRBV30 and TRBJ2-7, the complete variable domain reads SQTIHQWPATLVQPVGSPLSLECTVEGTSNPNLYWYRQAAGRGLQLLFYSVGIGQISSEVPQNLSASRPQDRQFILSSKKLLLSDSGFYLCAWSVLAGKGSEQYFGPGTRLTVT.

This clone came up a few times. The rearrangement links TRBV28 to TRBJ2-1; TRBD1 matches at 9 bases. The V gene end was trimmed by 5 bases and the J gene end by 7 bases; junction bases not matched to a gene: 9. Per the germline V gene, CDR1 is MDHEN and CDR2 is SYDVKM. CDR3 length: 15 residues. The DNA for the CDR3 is TGTGCCAGCAGTCCCCAGGGACAGGGTAGGAATGAGCAGTTCTTC. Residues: CASSPQGQGRNEQFF.

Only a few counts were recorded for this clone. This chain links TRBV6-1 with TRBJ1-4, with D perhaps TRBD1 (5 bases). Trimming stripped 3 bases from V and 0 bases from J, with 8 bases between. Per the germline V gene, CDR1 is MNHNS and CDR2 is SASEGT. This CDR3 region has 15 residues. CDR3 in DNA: TGTGCCAGCAGTGACAGGGCTGCAACTAATGAAAAACTGTTTTTT. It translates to CASSDRAATNEKLFF.

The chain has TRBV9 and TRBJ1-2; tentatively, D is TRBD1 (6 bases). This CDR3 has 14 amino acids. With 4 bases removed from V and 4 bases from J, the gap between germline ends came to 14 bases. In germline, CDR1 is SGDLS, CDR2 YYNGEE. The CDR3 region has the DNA TGTGCCAGCAGCATTCAGCGACAGGTCTATGGCTACACCTTC. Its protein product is CASSIQRQVYGYTF.

The CDR3 sequence: CASRMAVVFMNTEAFF. The CDR3 DNA reads TGTGCCAGTAGGATGGCGGTCGTTTTTATGAACACTGAAGCTTTCTTT. The chain couples TRBV19 to TRBJ1-1; D is undetermined. Per the germline V gene, CDR1 is LNHDA and CDR2 is SQIVND (reference sequence). V lost 6 bases and J lost 0, with 17 bases in between. The CDR3 totals 16 residues.

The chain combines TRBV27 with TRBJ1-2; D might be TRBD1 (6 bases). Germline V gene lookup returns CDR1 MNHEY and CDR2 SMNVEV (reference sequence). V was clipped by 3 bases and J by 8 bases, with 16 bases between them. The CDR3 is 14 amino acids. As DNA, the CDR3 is TGTGCCAGCAGTTTTCTCCCGGACAGAAAAGGCTACACCTTC. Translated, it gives CASSFLPDRKGYTF.

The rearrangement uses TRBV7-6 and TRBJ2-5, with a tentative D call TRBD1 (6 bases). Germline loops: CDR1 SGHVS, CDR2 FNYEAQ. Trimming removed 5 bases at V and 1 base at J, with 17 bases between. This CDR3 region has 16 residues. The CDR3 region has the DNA TGTGCCAGCAGCATCGGGACATCGCATATCCAAGAGACCCAGTACTTC. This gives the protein CASSIGTSHIQETQYF.

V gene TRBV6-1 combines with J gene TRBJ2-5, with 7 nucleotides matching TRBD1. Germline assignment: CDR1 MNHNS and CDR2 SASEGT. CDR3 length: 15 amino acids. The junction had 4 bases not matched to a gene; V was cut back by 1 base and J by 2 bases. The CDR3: CASSEGPGGQETQYF. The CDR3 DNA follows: TGTGCCAGCAGTGAAGGTCCAGGGGGACAAGAGACCCAGTACTTC.

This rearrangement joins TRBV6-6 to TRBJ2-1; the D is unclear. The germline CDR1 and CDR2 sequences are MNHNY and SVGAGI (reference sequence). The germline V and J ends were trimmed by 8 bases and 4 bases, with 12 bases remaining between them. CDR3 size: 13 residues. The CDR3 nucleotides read TGTGCCAGCCGAACATCCGGGTACAATGAGCAGTTCTTC. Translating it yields CASRTSGYNEQFF.

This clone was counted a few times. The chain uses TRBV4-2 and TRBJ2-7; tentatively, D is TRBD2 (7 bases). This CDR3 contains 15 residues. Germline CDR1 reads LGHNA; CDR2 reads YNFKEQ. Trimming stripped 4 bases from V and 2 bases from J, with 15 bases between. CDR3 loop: CASSPDAGAAYEQYF. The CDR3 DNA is TGTGCCAGCAGCCCGGACGCGGGGGCCGCCTACGAGCAGTACTTC.

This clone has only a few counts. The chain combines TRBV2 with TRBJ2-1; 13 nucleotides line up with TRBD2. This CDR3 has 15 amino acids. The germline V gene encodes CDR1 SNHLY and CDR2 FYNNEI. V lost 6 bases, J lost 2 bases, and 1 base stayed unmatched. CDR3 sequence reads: CASRGTSGAYNEQFF. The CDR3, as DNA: TGTGCCAGCAGAGGGACTAGCGGGGCCTACAATGAGCAGTTCTTC.

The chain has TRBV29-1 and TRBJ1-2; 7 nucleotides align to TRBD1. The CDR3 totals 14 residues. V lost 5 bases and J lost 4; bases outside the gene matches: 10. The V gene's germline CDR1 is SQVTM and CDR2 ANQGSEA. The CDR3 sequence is CSVTYRGSGYGYTF. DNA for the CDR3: TGCAGCGTTACATACAGGGGATCGGGCTATGGCTACACCTTC.

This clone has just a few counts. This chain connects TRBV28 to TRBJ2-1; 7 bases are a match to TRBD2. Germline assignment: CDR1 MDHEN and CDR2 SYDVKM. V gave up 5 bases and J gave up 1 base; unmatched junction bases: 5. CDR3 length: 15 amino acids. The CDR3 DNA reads TGTGCCAGCAGTCTCGGGGGGATGTCCTACAATGAGCAGTTCTTC. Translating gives CASSLGGMSYNEQFF. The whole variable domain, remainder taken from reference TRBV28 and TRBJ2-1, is DVKVTQSSRYLVKRTGEKVFLECVQDMDHENMFWYRQDPGLGLRLIYFSYDVKMKEKGDIPEGYSVSREKKERFSLILESASTNQTSMYLCASSLGGMSYNEQFFGPGTRLTVL.

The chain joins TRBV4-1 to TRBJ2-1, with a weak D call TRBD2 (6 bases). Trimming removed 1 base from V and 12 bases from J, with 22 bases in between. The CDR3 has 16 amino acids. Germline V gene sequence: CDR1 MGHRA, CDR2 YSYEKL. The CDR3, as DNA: TGCGCCAGCAGCCAAGTCCGCGGACTATCCCATAAGGGGCAGTTCTTC. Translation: CASSQVRGLSHKGQFF.